Below, 16 T cell receptor beta chains from the same sample are listed, as sequenced in a study of blood T cell repertoires in COVID-19. Sequencing was performed with immunoSEQ multiplex PCR; in TCRdb, only in-frame clones are kept and a portion is missing. The sample lists 110,000 or so clones; 85% to 90% were seen once. The source material was peripheral blood. The receptors shown here come from a woman in her 50s with acute or convalescent COVID-19.

This chain uses TRBV5-5 with TRBJ2-7, with TRBD1 as a possible D gene (5 bases). Germline V gene sequence: CDR1 SGHKS, CDR2 YYEKEE (reference sequence). CDR3 length equals 13 residues. Trimming removed 6 bases at V and 3 bases at J, with 13 bases between. Here the CDR3 DNA reads TGTGCCAGCACTTTACAGGACCACTACGAGCAGTACTTC. As protein: CASTLQDHYEQYF.

The chain recombines TRBV6-5 with TRBJ1-3; D gene unclear. Germline CDR1 and CDR2: MNHEY and SVGAGI. The CDR3 loop spans 11 amino acids. V gave up 8 bases and J gave up 0 bases, with 2 bases separating them. CDR3 bases: TGTGCCAGCTACTCTGGAAACACCATATATTTT. Translated: CASYSGNTIYF.

The rearrangement links TRBV27 to TRBJ2-1; 7 bases align to TRBD2. The CDR3 totals 13 residues. V gave up 7 bases and J gave up 6 bases; unmatched junction bases: 6. The germline CDR1 and CDR2 sequences are MNHEY and SMNVEV (reference sequence). In DNA, the CDR3 is TGTGCCAGCATGGCGGGAGAAGGCAATGAGCAGTTCTTC. Protein: CASMAGEGNEQFF.

The CDR3 spells CASTATWTGGTYEQYF. The CDR3 nucleotides read TGTGCCAGCACCGCAACCTGGACAGGGGGCACCTACGAGCAGTACTTC. V is TRBV27 and J is TRBJ2-7; 11 bases map to TRBD1. Germline assignment: CDR1 MNHEY and CDR2 SMNVEV (reference sequence). The CDR3 consists of 16 residues. Losses at the gene ends were 7 bases for V and 2 bases for J; bases not matched to a gene: 10.

The V and J genes are TRBV25-1 and TRBJ2-5; 7 bases fit TRBD1. J was trimmed by 1 base and V by 4 bases; bases with no gene match: 6. The CDR3 spans 15 residues. CDR1 and CDR2 from the germline V gene are MGHDK and SYGVNS. In nucleotides, the CDR3 is TGTGCCAGCAGTGTAGGGGGCGCATCCCAAGAGACCCAGTACTTC. As protein: CASSVGGASQETQYF.

This chain uses TRBV28 with TRBJ1-6; D not resolved. This CDR3 has 15 amino acids. From germline, CDR1 is MDHEN and CDR2 SYDVKM. The V and J ends lost 3 bases and 6 bases respectively, with 12 bases between them. The CDR3 region has the DNA TGTGCCAGCAGTTTTTCAAGGATAGCTAATTCACCCCTCCACTTT. It encodes CASSFSRIANSPLHF.

V gene TRBV30 combines with J gene TRBJ1-5; D not certain. The V and J ends lost 0 bases and 6 bases respectively, with 6 bases between them. This CDR3 contains 12 residues. Per the germline V gene, CDR1 is GTSNPN and CDR2 is SVGIG (reference sequence). CDR3 in DNA: TGTGCCTGGAGTGTACGAGGTCAGCCCCAGCATTTT. Translated: CAWSVRGQPQHF.

The chain employs TRBV4-2 and TRBJ2-1, with a weak D call TRBD1 (5 bases). The V gene lost 4 bases and the J gene lost 0 bases, with 10 bases spanning the gap. CDR1 LGHNA and CDR2 YNFKEQ come from the germline V gene. The CDR3 is 15 residues long. CDR3 in amino acids: CASSLDRSSYNEQFF. Written as DNA, the CDR3 is TGTGCCAGCAGCCTTGACAGAAGCTCCTACAATGAGCAGTTCTTC.

This chain joins TRBV28 and TRBJ1-3; D remains unclear. Germline V gene lookup returns CDR1 MDHEN and CDR2 SYDVKM. The CDR3 is 14 residues long. V was trimmed by 2 bases and J by 2 bases, leaving 7 bases between them. CDR3 DNA: TGTGCCAGCAGTTTAGGGCGCGCTGGAAACACCATATATTTT. It codes for CASSLGRAGNTIYF.

This clone came up once. This chain connects TRBV10-1 to TRBJ1-2, with D perhaps TRBD1 (5 bases). This CDR3 has 12 amino acids. Germline V lookup: CDR1 WNHNN, CDR2 SYGVQD (reference sequence). With 7 bases removed from V and 11 bases from J, the gap between germline ends came to 17 bases. CDR3 in amino acids: CASKERQRGYTF. The CDR3 DNA is TGCGCCAGCAAAGAGAGACAGAGAGGATACACCTTC.

The CDR3 DNA follows: TGTGCCAGCAGTTCTCAGGGTCTCGGCGACACTGAAGCTTTCTTT. It is translated as CASSSQGLGDTEAFF. The chain combines TRBV27 with TRBJ1-1; maybe TRBD1 (5 bases). The CDR3 runs to 15 residues. Germline lookup yields CDR1 MNHEY and CDR2 SMNVEV (reference sequence). V was cut by 4 bases and J by 3 bases, with 15 bases left in between.

Only one count was recorded for this clone. The chain employs TRBV6-6 and TRBJ1-5; the match to TRBD1 covers 7 bases. V was pared by 4 bases and J by 5 bases, with 8 bases of the junction left unmatched. The CDR3 is made up of 15 amino acids. The germline V gene encodes CDR1 MNHNY and CDR2 SVGAGI (reference sequence). CDR3 sequence reads: CASSSHTGDYQPQHF. The CDR3 bases are TGTGCCAGCAGTTCTCACACAGGGGACTATCAGCCCCAGCATTTT.

This chain links TRBV4-3 with TRBJ2-7; D not certain. The CDR3 length is 14 residues. CDR1 LGHNA and CDR2 YSLEER come from the germline V gene. V lost 0 bases, J lost 5 bases, and 11 bases lay in between. For the CDR3, the DNA is TGCGCCAGCAGCCAAGATAAAGGCAGCGACGAGCAGTACTTC. Translated: CASSQDKGSDEQYF.

This chain connects TRBV28 to TRBJ2-7; D perhaps matches TRBD1 (6 bases). The CDR3 is 16 amino acids. In germline, CDR1 is MDHEN, CDR2 SYDVKM. Trimming stripped 4 bases from V and 0 bases from J, with 16 bases between. In DNA form, the CDR3 reads TGTGCCAGCAGTTACCCACTGACAGGATACTCCTACGAGCAGTACTTC. Protein product: CASSYPLTGYSYEQYF.

V and J are TRBV19 and TRBJ1-1, with D possibly matching TRBD1 (5 bases). The ends were cut back, 2 bases at V and 1 base at J, with 11 bases in the middle. Germline V lookup: CDR1 LNHDA, CDR2 SQIVND (reference sequence). The CDR3 runs 15 residues. The CDR3 DNA is TGTGCCAGTAGTATAAAAGGGGCCGGGAACACTGAAGCTTTCTTT. This codes for CASSIKGAGNTEAFF. Full variable domain (missing parts from reference TRBV19 and TRBJ1-1): DGGITQSPKYLFRKEGQNVTLSCEQNLNHDAMYWYRQDPGQGLRLIYYSQIVNDFQKGDIAEGYSVSREKKESFPLTVTSAQKNPTAFYLCASSIKGAGNTEAFFGQGTRLTVV.

This clone was seen once. The V call is TRBV3-1 (or the pseudogene TRBV3-2), the J call TRBJ1-3; D may be TRBD1 (5 bases). The V end was cut by 6 bases, the J end by 1 base, with 16 bases between. The CDR3 runs to 16 residues. Germline V CDR1 and CDR2: LGHDT, YNNKEL (reference sequence). Here the CDR3 reads CASSRFTGLSGNTIYF. The CDR3 DNA reads TGTGCCAGCAGTCGCTTCACAGGCCTTTCTGGAAACACCATATATTTT.